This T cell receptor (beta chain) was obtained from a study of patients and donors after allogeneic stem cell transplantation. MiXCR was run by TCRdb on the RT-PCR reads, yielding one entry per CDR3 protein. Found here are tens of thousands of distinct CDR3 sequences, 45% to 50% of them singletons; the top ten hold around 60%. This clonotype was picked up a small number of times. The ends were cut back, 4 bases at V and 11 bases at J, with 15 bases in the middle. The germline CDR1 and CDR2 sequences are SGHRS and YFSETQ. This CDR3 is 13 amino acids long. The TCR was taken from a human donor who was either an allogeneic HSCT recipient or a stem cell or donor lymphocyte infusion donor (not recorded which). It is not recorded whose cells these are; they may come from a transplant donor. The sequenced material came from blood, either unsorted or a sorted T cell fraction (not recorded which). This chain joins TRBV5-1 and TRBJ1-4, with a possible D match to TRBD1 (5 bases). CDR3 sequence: CASSVARGEKLFF. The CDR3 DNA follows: TGCGCCAGCAGCGTAGCCCGAGGGGAGAAACTGTTTTTT.